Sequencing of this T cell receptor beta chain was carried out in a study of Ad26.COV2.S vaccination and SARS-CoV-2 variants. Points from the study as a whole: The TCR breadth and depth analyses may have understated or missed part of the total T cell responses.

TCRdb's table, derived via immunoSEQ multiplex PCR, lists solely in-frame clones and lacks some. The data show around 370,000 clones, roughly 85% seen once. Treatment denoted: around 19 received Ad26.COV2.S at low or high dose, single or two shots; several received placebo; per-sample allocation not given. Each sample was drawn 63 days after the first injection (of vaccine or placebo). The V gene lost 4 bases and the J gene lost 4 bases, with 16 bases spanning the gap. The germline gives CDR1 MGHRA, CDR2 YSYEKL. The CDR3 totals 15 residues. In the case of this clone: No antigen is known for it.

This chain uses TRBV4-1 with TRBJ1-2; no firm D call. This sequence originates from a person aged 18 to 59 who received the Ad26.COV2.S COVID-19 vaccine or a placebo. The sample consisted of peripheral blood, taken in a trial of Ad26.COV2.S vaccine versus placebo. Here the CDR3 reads CASSPFGSGSYGYTF. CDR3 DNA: TGCGCCAGCAGCCCCTTTGGGTCTGGGAGCTATGGCTACACCTTC.